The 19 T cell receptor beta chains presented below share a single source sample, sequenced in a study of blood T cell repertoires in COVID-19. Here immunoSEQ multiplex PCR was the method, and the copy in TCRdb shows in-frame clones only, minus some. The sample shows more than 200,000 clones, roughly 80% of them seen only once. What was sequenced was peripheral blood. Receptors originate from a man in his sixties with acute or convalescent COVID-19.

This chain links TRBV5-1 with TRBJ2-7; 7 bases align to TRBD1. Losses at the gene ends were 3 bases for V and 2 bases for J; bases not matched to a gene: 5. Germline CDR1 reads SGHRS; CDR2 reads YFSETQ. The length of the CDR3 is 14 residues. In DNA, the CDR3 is TGCGCCAGCAGCTACCTACAGGGGACCTACGAGCAGTACTTC. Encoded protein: CASSYLQGTYEQYF.

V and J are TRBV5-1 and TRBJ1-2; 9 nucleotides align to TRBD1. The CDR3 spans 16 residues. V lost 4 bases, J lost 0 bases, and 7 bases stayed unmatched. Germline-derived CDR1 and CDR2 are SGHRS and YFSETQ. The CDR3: CASSGTGGASNYGYTF. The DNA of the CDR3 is TGCGCCAGCAGCGGCACAGGGGGCGCTTCTAACTATGGCTACACCTTC.

The CDR3 DNA follows: TGTGCCAGCAGCCGCGGGGGATCTACCTACGAGCAGTACTTC. Protein sequence: CASSRGGSTYEQYF. The chain is built from TRBV5-4 and TRBJ2-7; the match to TRBD2 covers 7 bases. This CDR3 region has 14 residues. The V and J ends lost 4 bases and 2 bases, in that order; junction bases with no gene match: 6. CDR1 is SGHNT and CDR2 is YYREEE in the germline V gene (reference sequence).

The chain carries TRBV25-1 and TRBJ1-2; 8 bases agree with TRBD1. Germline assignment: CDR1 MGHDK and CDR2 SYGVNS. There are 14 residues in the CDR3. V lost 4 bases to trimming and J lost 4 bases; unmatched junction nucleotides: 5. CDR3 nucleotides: TGTGCCAGCAGTGCCTCAGGGGGCCTCTATGGCTACACCTTC. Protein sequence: CASSASGGLYGYTF.

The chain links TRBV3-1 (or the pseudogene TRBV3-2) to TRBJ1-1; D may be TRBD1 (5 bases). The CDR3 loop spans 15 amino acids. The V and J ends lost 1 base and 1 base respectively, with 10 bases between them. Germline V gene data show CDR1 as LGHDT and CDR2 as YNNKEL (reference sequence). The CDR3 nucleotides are TGTGCCAGCAGCCAAGGCCTTAGGGGGAACACTGAAGCTTTCTTT. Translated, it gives CASSQGLRGNTEAFF.

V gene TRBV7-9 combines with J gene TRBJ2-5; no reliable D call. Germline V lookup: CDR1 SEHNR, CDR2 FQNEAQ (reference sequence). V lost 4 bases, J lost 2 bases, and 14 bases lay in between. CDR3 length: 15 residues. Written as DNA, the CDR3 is TGTGCCAGCAGCTCACAAGGAGCGCGACAAGAGACCCAGTACTTC. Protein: CASSSQGARQETQYF.

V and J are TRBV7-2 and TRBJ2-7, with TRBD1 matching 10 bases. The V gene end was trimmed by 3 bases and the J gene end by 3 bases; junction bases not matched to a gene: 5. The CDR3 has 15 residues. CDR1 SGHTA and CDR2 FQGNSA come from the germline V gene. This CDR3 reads CASSFSTGGHYEQYF. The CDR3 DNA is TGTGCCAGCAGCTTTTCGACAGGGGGCCACTACGAGCAGTACTTC. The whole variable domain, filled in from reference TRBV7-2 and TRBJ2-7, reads GAGVSQSPSNKVTEKGKDVELRCDPISGHTALYWYRQSLGQGLEFLIYFQGNSAPDKSGLPSDRFSAERTGGSVSTLTIQRTQQEDSAVYLCASSFSTGGHYEQYFGPGTRLTVT.

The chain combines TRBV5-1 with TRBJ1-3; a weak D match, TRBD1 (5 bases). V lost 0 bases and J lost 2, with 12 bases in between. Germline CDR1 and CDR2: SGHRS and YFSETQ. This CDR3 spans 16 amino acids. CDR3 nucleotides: TGCGCCAGCAGCTTGGAGGCGGGGCGCACTGGAAACACCATATATTTT. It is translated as CASSLEAGRTGNTIYF. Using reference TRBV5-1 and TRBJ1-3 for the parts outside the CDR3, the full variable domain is KAGVTQTPRYLIKTRGQQVTLSCSPISGHRSVSWYQQTPGQGLQFLFEYFSETQRNKGNFPGRFSGRQFSNSRSEMNVSTLELGDSALYLCASSLEAGRTGNTIYFGEGSWLTVV.

CDR3 nucleotide sequence: TGTGCCAGTAGTACTGACAGCCCTGGGGCCAACGTCCTGACTTTC. This translates into CASSTDSPGANVLTF. V gene TRBV19 combines with J gene TRBJ2-6, with D maybe TRBD1 (5 bases). CDR3 length: 15 amino acids. Per the germline V gene, CDR1 is LNHDA and CDR2 is SQIVND (reference sequence). Trimming removed 4 bases at V and 2 bases at J, with 9 bases between.

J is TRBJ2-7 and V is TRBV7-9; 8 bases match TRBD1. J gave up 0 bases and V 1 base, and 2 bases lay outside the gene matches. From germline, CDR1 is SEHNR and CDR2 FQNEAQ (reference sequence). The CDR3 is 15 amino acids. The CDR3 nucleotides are TGTGCCAGCAGCTTAGTTGACAGGGGCTCCTACGAGCAGTACTTC. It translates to CASSLVDRGSYEQYF.

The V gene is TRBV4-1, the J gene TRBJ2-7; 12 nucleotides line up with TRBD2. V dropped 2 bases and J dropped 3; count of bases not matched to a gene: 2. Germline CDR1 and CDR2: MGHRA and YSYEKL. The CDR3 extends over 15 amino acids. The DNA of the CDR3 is TGCGCCAGCAGCCAAACTAGCGGGGGGTTCTACGAGCAGTACTTC. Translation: CASSQTSGGFYEQYF.

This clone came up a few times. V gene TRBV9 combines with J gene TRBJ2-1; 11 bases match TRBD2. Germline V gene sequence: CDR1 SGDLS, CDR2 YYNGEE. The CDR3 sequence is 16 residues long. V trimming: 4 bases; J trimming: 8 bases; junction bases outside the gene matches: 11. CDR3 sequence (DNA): TGTGCCAGCAGCCAGACACCTAGCGGGGGGTGGGATGAGCAGTTCTTC. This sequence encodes CASSQTPSGGWDEQFF.

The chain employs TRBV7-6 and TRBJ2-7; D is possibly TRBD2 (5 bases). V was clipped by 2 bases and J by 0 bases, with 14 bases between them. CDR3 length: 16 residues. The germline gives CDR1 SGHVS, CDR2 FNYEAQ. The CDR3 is CASSLLEEGSSYEQYF. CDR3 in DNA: TGTGCCAGCAGCTTACTGGAAGAGGGAAGCTCCTACGAGCAGTACTTC.

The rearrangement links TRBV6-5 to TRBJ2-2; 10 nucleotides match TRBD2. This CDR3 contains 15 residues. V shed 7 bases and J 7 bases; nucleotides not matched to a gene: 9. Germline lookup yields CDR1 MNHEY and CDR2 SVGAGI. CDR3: CASTSSSGGRGELFF. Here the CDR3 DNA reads TGTGCCAGCACTTCGTCTAGCGGGGGTCGCGGGGAGCTGTTTTTT.

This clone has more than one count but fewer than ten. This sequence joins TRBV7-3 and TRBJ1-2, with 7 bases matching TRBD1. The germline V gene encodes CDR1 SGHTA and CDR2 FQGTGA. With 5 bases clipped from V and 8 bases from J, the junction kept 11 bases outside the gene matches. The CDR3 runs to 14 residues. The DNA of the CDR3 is TGTGCCAGCAGCCCAACTGGAGGGGGCCCGGGCTACACCTTC. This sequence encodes CASSPTGGGPGYTF.

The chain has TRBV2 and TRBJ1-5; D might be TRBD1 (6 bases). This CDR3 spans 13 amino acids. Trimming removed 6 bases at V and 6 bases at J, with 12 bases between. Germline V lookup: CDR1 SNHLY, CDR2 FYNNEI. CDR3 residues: CASRRGGGQPQHF. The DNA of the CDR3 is TGTGCCAGCAGGAGGGGGGGAGGTCAGCCCCAGCATTTT.

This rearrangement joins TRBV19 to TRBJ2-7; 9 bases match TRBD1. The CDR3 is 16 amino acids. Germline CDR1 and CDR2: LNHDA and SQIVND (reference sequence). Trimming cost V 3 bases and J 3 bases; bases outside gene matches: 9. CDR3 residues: CASSILRDRAFYEQYF. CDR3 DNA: TGTGCCAGTAGTATTCTCCGGGACAGGGCCTTCTACGAGCAGTACTTC. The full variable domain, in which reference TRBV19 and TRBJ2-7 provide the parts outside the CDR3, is DGGITQSPKYLFRKEGQNVTLSCEQNLNHDAMYWYRQDPGQGLRLIYYSQIVNDFQKGDIAEGYSVSREKKESFPLTVTSAQKNPTAFYLCASSILRDRAFYEQYFGPGTRLTVT.

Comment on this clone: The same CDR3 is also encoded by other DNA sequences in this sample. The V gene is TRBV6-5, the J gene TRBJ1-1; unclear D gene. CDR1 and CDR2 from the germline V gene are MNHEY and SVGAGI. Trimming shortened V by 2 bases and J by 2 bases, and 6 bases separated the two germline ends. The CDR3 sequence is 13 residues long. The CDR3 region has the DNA TGTGCCAGCAGTTACGGCGGTAACACTGAAGCTTTCTTT. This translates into CASSYGGNTEAFF.

CDR3 bases: TGCGCCAGCAGCCAAGGGAGTAGTGGGGCCGCGGTCGGGCAGTTCTTC. Translation gives CASSQGSSGAAVGQFF. The chain has TRBV4-1 and TRBJ2-1, with a tentative D call TRBD1 (5 bases). With 1 base removed from V and 12 bases from J, the gap between germline ends came to 22 bases. This CDR3 spans 16 amino acids. The germline V gene has CDR1 MGHRA and CDR2 YSYEKL.